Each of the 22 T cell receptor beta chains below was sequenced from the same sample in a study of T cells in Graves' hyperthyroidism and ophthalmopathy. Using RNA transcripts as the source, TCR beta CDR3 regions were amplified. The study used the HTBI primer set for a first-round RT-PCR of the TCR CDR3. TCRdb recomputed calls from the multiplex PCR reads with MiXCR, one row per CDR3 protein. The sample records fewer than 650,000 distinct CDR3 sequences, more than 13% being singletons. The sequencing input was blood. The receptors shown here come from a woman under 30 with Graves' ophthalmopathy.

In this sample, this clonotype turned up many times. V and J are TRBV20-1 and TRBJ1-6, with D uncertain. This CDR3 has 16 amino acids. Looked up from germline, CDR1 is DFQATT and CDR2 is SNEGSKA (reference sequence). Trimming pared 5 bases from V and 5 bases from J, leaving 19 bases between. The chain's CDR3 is CSAPSVGLTNNSPLHF. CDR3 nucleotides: TGCAGTGCTCCGTCGGTGGGCCTCACCAATAATTCACCCCTCCACTTT.

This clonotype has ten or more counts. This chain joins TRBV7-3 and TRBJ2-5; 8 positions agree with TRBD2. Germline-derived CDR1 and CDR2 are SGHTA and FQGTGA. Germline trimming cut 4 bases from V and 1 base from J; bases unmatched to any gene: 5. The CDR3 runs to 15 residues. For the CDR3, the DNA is TGTGCCAGCAGCTGGCTAGCGGGCCTCCAAGAGACCCAGTACTTC. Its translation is CASSWLAGLQETQYF.

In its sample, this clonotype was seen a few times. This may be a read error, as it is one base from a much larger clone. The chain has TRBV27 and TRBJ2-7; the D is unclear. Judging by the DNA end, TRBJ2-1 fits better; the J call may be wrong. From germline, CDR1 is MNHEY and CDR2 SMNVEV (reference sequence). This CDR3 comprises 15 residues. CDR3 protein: CASSLGVAYLYEQFF. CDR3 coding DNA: TGTGCCAGCAGTTTAGGAGTAGCCTACCTCTACGAGCAGTTCTTC.

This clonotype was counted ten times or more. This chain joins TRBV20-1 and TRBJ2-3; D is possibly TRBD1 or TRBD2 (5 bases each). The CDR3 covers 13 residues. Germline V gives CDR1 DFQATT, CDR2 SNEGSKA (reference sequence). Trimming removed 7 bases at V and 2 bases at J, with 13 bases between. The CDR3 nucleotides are TGCAGTGGAGGGTTCAGGGCCACAGATACGCAGTATTTT. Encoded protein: CSGGFRATDTQYF.

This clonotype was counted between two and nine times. The CDR3 region has the DNA TGTGCCAGCAGCTTGGAACTAGCGGGAGTCCAGGGAGAGACCCAGTACTTC. Translation gives CASSLELAGVQGETQYF. V usage is TRBV5-5 and J usage is TRBJ2-5; 11 nucleotides align to TRBD2. V lost 0 bases, J lost 4 bases, and 8 bases stayed unmatched. Germline-derived CDR1 and CDR2 are SGHKS and YYEKEE (reference sequence). The CDR3 has 17 residues.

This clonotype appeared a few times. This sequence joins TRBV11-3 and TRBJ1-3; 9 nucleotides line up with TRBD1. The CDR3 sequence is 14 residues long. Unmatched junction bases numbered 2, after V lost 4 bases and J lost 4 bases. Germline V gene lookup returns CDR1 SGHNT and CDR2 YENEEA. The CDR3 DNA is TGTGCCAGCAGCTACGGGACAGGGGGAAACACCATATATTTT. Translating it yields CASSYGTGGNTIYF.

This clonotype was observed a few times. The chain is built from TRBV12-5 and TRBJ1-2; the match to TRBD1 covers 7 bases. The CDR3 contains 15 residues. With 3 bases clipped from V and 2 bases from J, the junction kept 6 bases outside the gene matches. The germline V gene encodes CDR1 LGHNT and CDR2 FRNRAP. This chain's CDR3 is CASGFRDSLNYGYTF. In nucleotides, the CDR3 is TGTGCTAGTGGTTTCCGGGACAGCTTAAACTATGGCTACACCTTC.

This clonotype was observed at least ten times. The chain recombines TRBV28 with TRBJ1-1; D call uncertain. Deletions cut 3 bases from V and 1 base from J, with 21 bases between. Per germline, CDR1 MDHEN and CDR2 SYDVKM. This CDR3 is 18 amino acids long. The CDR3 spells CASSFWQQVRRKNTEAFF. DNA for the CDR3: TGTGCCAGCAGTTTTTGGCAGCAGGTCCGCCGGAAGAACACTGAAGCTTTCTTT.

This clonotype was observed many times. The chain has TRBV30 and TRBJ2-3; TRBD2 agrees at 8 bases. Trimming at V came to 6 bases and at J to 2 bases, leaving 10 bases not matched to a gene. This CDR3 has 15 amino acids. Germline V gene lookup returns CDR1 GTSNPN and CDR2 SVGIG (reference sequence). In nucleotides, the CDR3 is TGTGCCTGCCGGCACCCCGGGAGGGCCACAGATACGCAGTATTTT. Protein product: CACRHPGRATDTQYF. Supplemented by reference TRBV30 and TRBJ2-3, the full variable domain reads SQTIHQWPATLVQPVGSPLSLECTVEGTSNPNLYWYRQAAGRGLQLLFYSVGIGQISSEVPQNLSASRPQDRQFILSSKKLLLSDSGFYLCACRHPGRATDTQYFGPGTRLTVL.

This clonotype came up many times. CDR3 bases: TGTGCCAGCAGCGCAACAGGGGCGGGATGGGAGACCCAGTACTTC. This sequence encodes CASSATGAGWETQYF. This sequence joins TRBV7-2 and TRBJ2-5; TRBD1 is a possible D gene (7 bases). Germline V gives CDR1 SGHTA, CDR2 FQGNSA. The CDR3 totals 15 residues. Between the trimmed V and J ends, which lost 5 bases and 5 bases, there was a span of 18 bases.

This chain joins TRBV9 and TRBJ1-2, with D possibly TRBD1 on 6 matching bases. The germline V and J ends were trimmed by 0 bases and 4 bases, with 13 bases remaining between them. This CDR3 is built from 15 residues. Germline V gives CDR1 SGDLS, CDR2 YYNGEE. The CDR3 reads CASSVVGGQSYGYTF. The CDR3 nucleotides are TGTGCCAGCAGCGTAGTCGGGGGGCAGAGCTATGGCTACACCTTC.

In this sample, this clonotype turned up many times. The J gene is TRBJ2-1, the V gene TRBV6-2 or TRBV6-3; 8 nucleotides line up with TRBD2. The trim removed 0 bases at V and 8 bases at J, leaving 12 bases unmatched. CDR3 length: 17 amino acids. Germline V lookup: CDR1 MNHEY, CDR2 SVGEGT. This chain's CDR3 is CASSYSTSSGSRHEQFF. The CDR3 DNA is TGTGCCAGCAGTTACTCGACGTCCAGCGGGAGTCGGCATGAGCAGTTCTTC.

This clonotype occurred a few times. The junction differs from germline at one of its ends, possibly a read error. Here the CDR3 DNA reads TGTGCCAGCAGTTACTCGGCGGGAGGATGGACAGATGCGCAGTATTTT. This gives the protein CASSYSAGGWTDAQYF. V is TRBV6-6 and J is TRBJ2-3; 8 bases are shared with TRBD2. CDR1 MNHNY and CDR2 SVGAGI come from the germline V gene (reference sequence). This CDR3 spans 16 amino acids.

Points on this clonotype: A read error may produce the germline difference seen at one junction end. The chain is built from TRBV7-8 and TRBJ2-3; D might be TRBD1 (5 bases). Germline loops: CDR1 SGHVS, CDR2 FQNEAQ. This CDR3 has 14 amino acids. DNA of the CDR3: TGTGCCAGCAGCTTAGAGGGGCCGACAGATTCGCAGTATTTT. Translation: CASSLEGPTDSQYF.

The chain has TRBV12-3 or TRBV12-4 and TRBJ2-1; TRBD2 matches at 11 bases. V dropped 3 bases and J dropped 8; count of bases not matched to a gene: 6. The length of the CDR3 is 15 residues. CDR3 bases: TGTGCCAGCAGTTTTAGCGGGAGGGCCAGTGATGAGCAGTTCTTC. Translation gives CASSFSGRASDEQFF.

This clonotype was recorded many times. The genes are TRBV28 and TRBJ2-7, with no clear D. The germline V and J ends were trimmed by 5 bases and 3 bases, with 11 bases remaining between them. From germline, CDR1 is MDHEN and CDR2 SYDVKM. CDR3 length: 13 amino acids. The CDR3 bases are TGTGCCAGCAGTCCTCCCCCCCTCTACGAGCAGTACTTC. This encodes CASSPPPLYEQYF.

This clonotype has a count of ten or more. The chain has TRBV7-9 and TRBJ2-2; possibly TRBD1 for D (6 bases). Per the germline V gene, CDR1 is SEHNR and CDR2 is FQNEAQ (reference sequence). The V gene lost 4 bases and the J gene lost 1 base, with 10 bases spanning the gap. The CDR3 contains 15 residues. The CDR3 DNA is TGTGCCAGCAGCTCTGGACAGAGGAACACCGGGGAGCTGTTTTTT. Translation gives CASSSGQRNTGELFF.

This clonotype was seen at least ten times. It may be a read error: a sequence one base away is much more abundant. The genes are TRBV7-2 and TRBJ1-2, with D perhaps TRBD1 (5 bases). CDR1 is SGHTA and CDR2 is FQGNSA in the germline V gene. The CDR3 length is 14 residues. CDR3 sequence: CANSPGRGDYGYTF. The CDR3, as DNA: TGTGCCAACAGCCCAGGGAGGGGTGACTATGGCTACACCTTC.

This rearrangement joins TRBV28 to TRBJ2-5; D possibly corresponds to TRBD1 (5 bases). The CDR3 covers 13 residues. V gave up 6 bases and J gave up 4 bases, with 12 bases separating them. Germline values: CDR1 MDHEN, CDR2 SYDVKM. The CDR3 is CASRNQGTETQYF. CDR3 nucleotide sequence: TGTGCCAGCAGGAACCAGGGTACAGAGACCCAGTACTTC.

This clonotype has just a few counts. CDR3 nucleotides: TGTGCCAGCAGTTTTTCGGCAGGGGCTACTGGCTACACCTTC. It specifies CASSFSAGATGYTF. The chain couples TRBV27 to TRBJ1-2, with D possibly matching TRBD1 (6 bases). This CDR3 is built from 14 residues. Trimming shortened V by 3 bases and J by 7 bases, and 15 bases separated the two germline ends. The V gene's germline CDR1 is MNHEY and CDR2 SMNVEV (reference sequence).

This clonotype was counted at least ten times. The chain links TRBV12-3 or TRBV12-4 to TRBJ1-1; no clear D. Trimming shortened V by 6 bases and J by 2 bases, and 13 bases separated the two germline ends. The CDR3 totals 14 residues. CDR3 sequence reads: CASSQQPSNTEAFF. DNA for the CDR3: TGTGCCAGCAGCCAACAACCAAGCAACACTGAAGCTTTCTTT.

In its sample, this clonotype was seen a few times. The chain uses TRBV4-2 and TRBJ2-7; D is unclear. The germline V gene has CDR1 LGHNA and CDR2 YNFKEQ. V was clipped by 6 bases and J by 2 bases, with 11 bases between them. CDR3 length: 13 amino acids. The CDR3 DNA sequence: TGTGCCAGCAGTTCCCTACCGCCCTACGAGCAGTACTTC. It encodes CASSSLPPYEQYF.